The rows below give T cell receptor beta chains drawn from one sample of a study of T-cell reconstitution after alpha-beta-depleted transplantation in children. In TCRdb, the PCR reads were re-called with MiXCR into one record per CDR3 protein. The sample includes around 500,000 distinct CDR3 sequences, roughly 24% of them seen just once. This sample comprised PBMCs, mostly from graft donor cells, obtained 360 days after TCRalphabeta/CD19-depleted stem cell transplant. These receptors were taken from a boy in the first two years of life who had a stem cell transplant for acute myeloid leukemia, so the T cells may come from the graft donor. CDR3s include the opening cysteine and the closing phenylalanine or tryptophan.

TRBV5-6	TRBJ2-3	CASSSVTSTDTQYF
TRBV21-1	TRBJ2-1	CASSHRGASGGVFKHEQFF
TRBV7-2	TRBJ1-5	CASSLVANSNQPQHF
TRBV20-1	TRBJ2-3	CSAKGHRTDTQYF
TRBV19	TRBJ1-5	CASGAGQARNQPQHF
TRBV29-1	TRBJ2-7	CSVGTGGATYEQYF
TRBV6-1	TRBJ2-5	CASSEGLVLYQETQYF
TRBV5-1	TRBJ2-5	CASTGLDTSGSPGETQYF
TRBV6-1	TRBJ1-4	CASARTVNEKLFF
TRBV12-3/TRBV12-4	TRBJ2-3	CASSTSSGGRRDTQYF
TRBV7-2	TRBJ2-7	CASSLGVNPYEQYF
TRBV6-1	TRBJ1-5	CASRLDRYSNQPQHF
TRBV7-2	TRBJ2-7	CASRLRGGGAHSYEQYF
TRBV18	TRBJ2-3	CASSQLTDTQYF
TRBV28	TRBJ2-1	CASGLGTKEQFF
TRBV6-5	TRBJ2-1	CASSYNGENEQFF
TRBV19	TRBJ1-1	CASSMRGTTEAFF
TRBV20-1	TRBJ2-7	CSAGSGGPSNEQYF
TRBV27	TRBJ2-3	CASSLQGGVADTQYF
TRBV5-1	TRBJ1-4	CASPLGQAEMKRLFF
TRBV12-3/TRBV12-4	TRBJ2-3	CASSPQGLTDTQYF
TRBV13	TRBJ2-5	CASSSGLASETQYF
TRBV20-1	TRBJ2-1	CSARDQTAGTAYYNEQFF
TRBV6-5	TRBJ2-3	CASSPNARFGGTQYF
TRBV27	TRBJ1-5	CASSFGTTSNQPQHF
TRBV28	TRBJ2-7	CASRSRGESGYTYEQYF